The 22 T cell receptor beta chains below all came from one sample that was sequenced in a study of blood T cell repertoires in COVID-19. Generated by immunoSEQ multiplex PCR, the TCRdb table keeps only in-frame clones and is missing some. The sample holds around 85,000 clones, around 86% seen once. The sample was peripheral blood. The receptors derive from a middle-aged man with active COVID-19.

This rearrangement joins TRBV24-1 to TRBJ2-1; 14 bases are a match to TRBD2. There are 18 residues in the CDR3. Germline V gene sequence: CDR1 KGHDR, CDR2 SFDVKD. V shed 4 bases, J shed 0 bases, and the junction held 4 bases outside the gene matches. The DNA for the CDR3 is TGTGCCACCAGTGAACCTGGGACTAGCGGGAGCTCCTACAATGAGCAGTTCTTC. Translated: CATSEPGTSGSSYNEQFF.

This clone was recorded only once. This specimen includes other DNA sequences encoding the same CDR3. The rearrangement links TRBV5-1 to TRBJ2-3, with D perhaps matching TRBD2 (6 bases). The CDR3 has 12 residues. V was clipped by 5 bases and J by 6 bases, with 10 bases between them. CDR1 is SGHRS, CDR2 YFSETQ, per germline. CDR3 protein: CASRREGDTQYF. DNA for the CDR3: TGCGCCAGCAGGCGGGAAGGTGATACGCAGTATTTT.

This chain connects TRBV27 to TRBJ1-2; a weak D match, TRBD1 (6 bases). Germline CDR1 and CDR2: MNHEY and SMNVEV (reference sequence). The V end was cut by 5 bases, the J end by 5 bases, with 21 bases between. The CDR3 extends over 16 amino acids. This CDR3 is CASSLAGTWKSYGYTF. The DNA for the CDR3 is TGTGCCAGCAGTCTAGCCGGGACATGGAAAAGTTATGGCTACACCTTC.

The chain employs TRBV27 and TRBJ1-1; 8 nucleotides match TRBD1. With 6 bases clipped from V and 0 bases from J, the junction kept 15 bases outside the gene matches. The CDR3 totals 18 residues. Germline V gene lookup returns CDR1 MNHEY and CDR2 SMNVEV (reference sequence). Here the CDR3 reads CASSPVRRGLFMNTEAFF. CDR3 bases: TGTGCCAGCAGCCCCGTCCGCAGGGGGCTGTTCATGAACACTGAAGCTTTCTTT.

The J gene is TRBJ1-5, the V gene TRBV28; D gene ambiguous. V lost 5 bases to trimming and J lost 3 bases, with 14 bases between them. The CDR3 spans 15 residues. Germline V lookup: CDR1 MDHEN, CDR2 SYDVKM. The CDR3 loop reads CASSPPPGINQPQHF. The CDR3 DNA is TGTGCCAGCAGTCCCCCCCCAGGAATCAATCAGCCCCAGCATTTT.

This sequence joins TRBV7-9 and TRBJ2-1; D perhaps matches TRBD2 (6 bases). The CDR3 runs 12 residues. The V and J ends lost 4 bases and 9 bases respectively, with 10 bases between them. The V gene's germline CDR1 is SEHNR and CDR2 FQNEAQ (reference sequence). The CDR3 region is CASSSLAAEQFF. The CDR3 nucleotides read TGTGCCAGCAGCTCCTTAGCGGCTGAGCAGTTCTTC.

The chain employs TRBV4-3 and TRBJ1-2; D perhaps matches TRBD1 (6 bases). This CDR3 contains 15 residues. Germline values: CDR1 LGHNA, CDR2 YSLEER. Trimming cost V 0 bases and J 4 bases, with 12 bases left between them. The DNA for the CDR3 is TGCGCCAGCAGCCAAGATCAAAGGACAGCCTATGGCTACACCTTC. It encodes CASSQDQRTAYGYTF.

The chain uses TRBV5-4 and TRBJ1-6, with D possibly matching TRBD1 (6 bases). Germline CDR1 SGHNT, CDR2 YYREEE (reference sequence). The CDR3 loop spans 15 amino acids. Trimming took 4 bases from V and 8 from J, leaving 16 bases between them. The CDR3 DNA is TGTGCCAGCAGCCAGAAGGGGGAGTTCGATTCACCCCTCCACTTT. This codes for CASSQKGEFDSPLHF.

This chain joins TRBV30 and TRBJ1-5, with D uncertain. With 2 bases removed from V and 0 bases from J, the gap between germline ends came to 5 bases. The germline V gene has CDR1 GTSNPN and CDR2 SVGIG (reference sequence). The CDR3 has 13 amino acids. The CDR3: CAWSTRSNQPQHF. For the CDR3, the DNA is TGTGCCTGGAGTACACGTAGCAATCAGCCCCAGCATTTT.

V and J are TRBV3-1 (or the pseudogene TRBV3-2) and TRBJ2-7; the match to TRBD2 covers 7 bases. The CDR3 is 19 amino acids. CDR1 LGHDT and CDR2 YNNKEL come from the germline V gene (reference sequence). V shed 0 bases, J shed 2 bases, and the junction held 16 bases outside the gene matches. The DNA for the CDR3 is TGTGCCAGCAGCCAAGATAAGCGGGATAGCGCGGCGTCCCCCTACGAGCAGTACTTC. This gives the protein CASSQDKRDSAASPYEQYF.

Regarding this clone: This sample includes further DNA sequences coding for the same CDR3. The CDR3, as DNA: TGTGCCTGGAGTGTACAGGGAAACACTGAAGCTTTCTTT. It yields the protein CAWSVQGNTEAFF. This chain uses TRBV30 with TRBJ1-1; a weak D match, TRBD1 (6 bases). The CDR3 loop spans 13 amino acids. The germline CDR1 and CDR2 sequences are GTSNPN and SVGIG (reference sequence). V dropped 0 bases and J dropped 2 bases, with 7 bases sitting between them.

This chain uses TRBV5-1 with TRBJ1-2, with D hard to call. The CDR3 consists of 13 residues. The ends were cut back, 3 bases at V and 0 bases at J, with 6 bases in the middle. CDR1 and CDR2 from the germline V gene are SGHRS and YFSETQ. CDR3 protein: CASSSEANYGYTF. DNA of the CDR3: TGCGCCAGCAGCTCAGAGGCTAACTATGGCTACACCTTC.

V gene TRBV12-3 or TRBV12-4 combines with J gene TRBJ2-1; D remains ambiguous. V lost 8 bases to trimming and J lost 6 bases, with 11 bases between them. This CDR3 has 12 amino acids. Here the CDR3 reads CASGLVANEQFF. CDR3 nucleotides: TGTGCCAGCGGCTTGGTGGCCAATGAGCAGTTCTTC.

The V call is TRBV19, the J call TRBJ1-1; TRBD1 might be the D (5 bases). CDR1 and CDR2 from the germline V gene are LNHDA and SQIVND (reference sequence). This CDR3 has 11 amino acids. V dropped 7 bases and J dropped 7 bases, with 10 bases sitting between them. The CDR3 sequence is CASTQTVEAFF. The CDR3, as DNA: TGTGCCAGTACCCAGACAGTTGAAGCTTTCTTT.

The V and J genes are TRBV5-6 and TRBJ2-3, with D tentatively TRBD2 (7 bases). CDR3 size: 14 residues. Between the trimmed V and J ends, which lost 3 bases and 2 bases, there was a span of 10 bases. The germline CDR1 and CDR2 sequences are SGHDT and YYEEEE. The CDR3 region is CASSSGGLTDTQYF. Written as DNA, the CDR3 is TGTGCCAGCAGCTCGGGGGGCCTCACAGATACGCAGTATTTT.

This clone has only a few counts. V gene TRBV7-2 combines with J gene TRBJ1-6, with D possibly being TRBD1 (6 bases). There are 14 residues in the CDR3. CDR1 and CDR2 from the germline V gene are SGHTA and FQGNSA. With 6 bases removed from V and 5 bases from J, the gap between germline ends came to 11 bases. DNA of the CDR3: TGTGCCAGCAGATCCGGGACAAATAATTCACCCCTCCACTTT. The encoded protein is CASRSGTNNSPLHF.

The J gene is TRBJ2-3, the V gene TRBV6-2 or TRBV6-3; D is undetermined. The germline gives CDR1 MNHEY, CDR2 SVGEGT. The CDR3 spans 14 residues. V was shortened by 3 bases and J by 3 bases, with 10 bases between the two germline ends. The CDR3 region has the DNA TGTGCCAGCAGTTATCTTGTGCAGACAGATACGCAGTATTTT. This gives the protein CASSYLVQTDTQYF.

The chain uses TRBV14 and TRBJ2-7; D possibly corresponds to TRBD2 (6 bases). Germline CDR1 SGHDN, CDR2 FVKESK. V shed 2 bases and J shed 7 bases, with 12 bases lying between them. CDR3 length: 13 residues. The CDR3 DNA sequence: TGTGCCAGCAGCCAAAGCGCGGGGATGGAGCAGTACTTC. This gives the protein CASSQSAGMEQYF.

The genes are TRBV21-1 and TRBJ2-7; the D call TRBD1 from the table was never checked on the DNA. TRBV21-1 is labeled a pseudogene. CDR3 size: 14 residues. The CDR3 DNA is TGTGCCAGCAGCAAAGAGCAGGGTAGGAACGAGCAGTACTTC. This sequence encodes CASSKEQGRNEQYF.

This clone came up once. The V call is TRBV5-1, the J call TRBJ1-4; D remains ambiguous. The germline gives CDR1 SGHRS, CDR2 YFSETQ. The CDR3 is made up of 14 amino acids. The germline V and J ends were trimmed by 6 bases and 0 bases, with 9 bases remaining between them. Written as DNA, the CDR3 is TGCGCCAGCAAGGCTGGGCCAACTAATGAAAAACTGTTTTTT. This sequence encodes CASKAGPTNEKLFF.

The chain employs TRBV3-1 (or the pseudogene TRBV3-2) and TRBJ2-3, with D perhaps TRBD2 (6 bases). Trimming stripped 1 base from V and 8 bases from J, with 16 bases between. The CDR3 has 15 residues. Germline V gene sequence: CDR1 LGHDT, CDR2 YNNKEL (reference sequence). The chain's CDR3 is CASSQGDFGGVTQYF. DNA of the CDR3: TGTGCCAGCAGCCAAGGGGATTTCGGGGGAGTTACGCAGTATTTT.

This sequence joins TRBV29-1 and TRBJ1-2; 9 bases are a match to TRBD1. Per the germline V gene, CDR1 is SQVTM and CDR2 is ANQGSEA. There are 15 residues in the CDR3. The ends lost 3 bases at V and 8 bases at J; junction bases unmatched: 13. The CDR3 region is CSVDIKGQGSGGYTF. CDR3 nucleotide sequence: TGCAGCGTTGATATAAAAGGACAGGGGTCGGGCGGCTACACCTTC. Using reference TRBV29-1 and TRBJ1-2 for the parts outside the CDR3, the full variable domain is SAVISQKPSRDICQRGTSLTIQCQVDSQVTMMFWYRQQPGQSLTLIATANQGSEATYESGFVIDKFPISRPNLTFSTLTVSNMSPEDSSIYLCSVDIKGQGSGGYTFGSGTRLTVV.